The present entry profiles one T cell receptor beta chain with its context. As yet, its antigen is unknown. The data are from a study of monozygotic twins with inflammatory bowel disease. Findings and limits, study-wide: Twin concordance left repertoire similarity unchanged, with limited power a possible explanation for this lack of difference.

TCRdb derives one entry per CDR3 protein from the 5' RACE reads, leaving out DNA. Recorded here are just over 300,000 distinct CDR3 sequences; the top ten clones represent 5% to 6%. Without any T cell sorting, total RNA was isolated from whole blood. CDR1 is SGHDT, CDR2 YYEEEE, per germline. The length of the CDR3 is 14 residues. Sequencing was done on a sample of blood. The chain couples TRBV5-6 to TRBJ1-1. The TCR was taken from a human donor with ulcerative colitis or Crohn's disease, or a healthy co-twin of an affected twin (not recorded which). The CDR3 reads CASSPLDSGSEAFF.